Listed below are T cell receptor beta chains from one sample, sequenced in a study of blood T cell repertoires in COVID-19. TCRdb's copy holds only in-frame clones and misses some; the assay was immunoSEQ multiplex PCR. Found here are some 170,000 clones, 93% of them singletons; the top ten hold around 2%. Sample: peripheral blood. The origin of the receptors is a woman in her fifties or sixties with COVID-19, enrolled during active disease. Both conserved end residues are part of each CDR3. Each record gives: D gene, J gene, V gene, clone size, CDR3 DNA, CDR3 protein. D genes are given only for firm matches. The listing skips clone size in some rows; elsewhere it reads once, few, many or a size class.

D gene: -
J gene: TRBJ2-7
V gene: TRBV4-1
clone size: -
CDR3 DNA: TGCGCCAGCAGCCAAGATCGTCTCTACGAGCAGTACTTC
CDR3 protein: CASSQDRLYEQYF

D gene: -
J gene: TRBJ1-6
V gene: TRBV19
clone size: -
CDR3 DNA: TGTGCCAGTAGTATAGGAGAGGGATATAATTCACCCCTCCACTTT
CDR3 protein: CASSIGEGYNSPLHF

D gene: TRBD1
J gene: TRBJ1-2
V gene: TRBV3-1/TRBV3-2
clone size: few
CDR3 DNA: TGTGCCAGCAGCCAAGTTTCTCGGGACAGGACATATGGCTACACCTTC
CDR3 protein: CASSQVSRDRTYGYTF

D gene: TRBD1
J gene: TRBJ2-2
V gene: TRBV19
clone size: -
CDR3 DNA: TGTGCCAGTATGGGGACAGGGAACACCGGGGAGCTGTTTTTT
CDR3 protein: CASMGTGNTGELFF

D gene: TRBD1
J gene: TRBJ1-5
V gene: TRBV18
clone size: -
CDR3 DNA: TGTGCCAGCGCCCGACAGGGGGATCAGCCCCAGCATTTT
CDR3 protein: CASARQGDQPQHF

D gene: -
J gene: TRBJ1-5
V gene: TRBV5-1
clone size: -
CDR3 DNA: TGCGCCAGCAGTTTAACCGACGGAGAAAATCAGCCCCAGCATTTT
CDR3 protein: CASSLTDGENQPQHF

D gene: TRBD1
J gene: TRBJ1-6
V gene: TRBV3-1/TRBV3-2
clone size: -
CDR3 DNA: TGTGCCAGCAGCCTGAGACAGGGTGATTCACCCCTCCACTTT
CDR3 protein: CASSLRQGDSPLHF

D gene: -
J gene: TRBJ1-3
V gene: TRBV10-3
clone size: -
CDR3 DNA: TGTGCCATCAATCCCGACAGCATCATCGGAAACACCATATATTTT
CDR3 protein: CAINPDSIIGNTIYF

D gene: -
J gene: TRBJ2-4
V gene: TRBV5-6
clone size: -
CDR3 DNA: TGTGCCAGCAGCGGCAGGGGTGCCAAAAACATTCAGTACTTC
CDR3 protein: CASSGRGAKNIQYF

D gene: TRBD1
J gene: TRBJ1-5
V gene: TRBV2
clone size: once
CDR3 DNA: TGTGCCAGCAGTGGGACAGGGCGCAATCAGCCCCAGCATTTT
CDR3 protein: CASSGTGRNQPQHF